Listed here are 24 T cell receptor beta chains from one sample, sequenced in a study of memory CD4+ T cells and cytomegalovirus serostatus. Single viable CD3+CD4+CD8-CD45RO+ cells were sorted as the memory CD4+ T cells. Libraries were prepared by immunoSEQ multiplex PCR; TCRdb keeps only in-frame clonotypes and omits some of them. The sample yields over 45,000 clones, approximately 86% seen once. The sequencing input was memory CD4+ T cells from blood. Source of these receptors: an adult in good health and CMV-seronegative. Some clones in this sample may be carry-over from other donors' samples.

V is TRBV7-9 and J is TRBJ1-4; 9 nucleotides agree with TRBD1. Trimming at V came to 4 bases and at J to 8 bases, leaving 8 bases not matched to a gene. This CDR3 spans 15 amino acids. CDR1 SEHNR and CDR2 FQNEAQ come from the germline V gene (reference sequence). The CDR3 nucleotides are TGTGCCAGCAGCTACCTGACAGGGGGAAACGAAAAACTGTTTTTT. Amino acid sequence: CASSYLTGGNEKLFF.

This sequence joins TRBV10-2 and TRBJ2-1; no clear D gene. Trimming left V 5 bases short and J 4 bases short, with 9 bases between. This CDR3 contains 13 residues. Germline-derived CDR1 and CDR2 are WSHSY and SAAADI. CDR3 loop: CASSSNGYNEQFF. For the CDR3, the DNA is TGCGCCAGCAGTTCAAACGGATACAATGAGCAGTTCTTC.

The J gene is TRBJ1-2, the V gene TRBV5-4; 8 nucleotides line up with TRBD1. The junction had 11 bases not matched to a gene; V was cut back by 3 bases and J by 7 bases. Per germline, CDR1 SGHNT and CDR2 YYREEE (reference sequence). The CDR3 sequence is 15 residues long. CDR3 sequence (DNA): TGTGCCAGCAGCTCGCCGGGACAGGAGATAGGTGGCTACACCTTC. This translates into CASSSPGQEIGGYTF.

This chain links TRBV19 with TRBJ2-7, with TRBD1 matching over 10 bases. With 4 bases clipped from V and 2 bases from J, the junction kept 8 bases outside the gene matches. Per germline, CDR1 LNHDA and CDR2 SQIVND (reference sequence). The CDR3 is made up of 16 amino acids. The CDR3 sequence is CASSTRDRGSPYEQYF. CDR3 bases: TGTGCCAGTAGTACCCGGGACAGGGGCTCCCCCTACGAGCAGTACTTC.

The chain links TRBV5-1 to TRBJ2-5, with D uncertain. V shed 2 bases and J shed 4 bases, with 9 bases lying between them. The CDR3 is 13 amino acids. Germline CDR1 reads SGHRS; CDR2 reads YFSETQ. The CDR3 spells CASSFRHSETQYF. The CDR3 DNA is TGCGCCAGCAGCTTTCGACATTCAGAGACCCAGTACTTC. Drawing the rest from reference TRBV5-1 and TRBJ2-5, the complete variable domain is KAGVTQTPRYLIKTRGQQVTLSCSPISGHRSVSWYQQTPGQGLQFLFEYFSETQRNKGNFPGRFSGRQFSNSRSEMNVSTLELGDSALYLCASSFRHSETQYFGPGTRLLVL.

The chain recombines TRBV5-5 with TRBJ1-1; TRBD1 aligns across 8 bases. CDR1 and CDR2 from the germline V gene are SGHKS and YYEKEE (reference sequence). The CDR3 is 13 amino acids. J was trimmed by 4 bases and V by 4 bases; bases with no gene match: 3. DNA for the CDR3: TGTGCCAGCAGCCAGGGGGCTAGCACTGAAGCTTTCTTT. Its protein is CASSQGASTEAFF. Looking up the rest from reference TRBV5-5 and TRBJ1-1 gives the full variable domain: DAGVTQSPTHLIKTRGQQVTLRCSPISGHKSVSWYQQVLGQGPQFIFQYYEKEERGRGNFPDRFSARQFPNYSSELNVNALLLGDSALYLCASSQGASTEAFFGQGTRLTVV.

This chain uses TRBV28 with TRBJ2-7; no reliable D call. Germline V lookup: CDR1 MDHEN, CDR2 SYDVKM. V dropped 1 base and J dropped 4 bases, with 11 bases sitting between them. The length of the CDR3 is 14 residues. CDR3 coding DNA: TGTGCCAGCAGTTTATCAAGGTTGGGGTACGAGCAGTACTTC. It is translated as CASSLSRLGYEQYF.

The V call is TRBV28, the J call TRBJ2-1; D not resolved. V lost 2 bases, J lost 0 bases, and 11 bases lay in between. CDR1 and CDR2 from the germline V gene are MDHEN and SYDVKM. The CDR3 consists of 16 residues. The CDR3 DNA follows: TGTGCCAGCAGTTTAACTACCGCCAGCTCCTACAATGAGCAGTTCTTC. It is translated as CASSLTTASSYNEQFF. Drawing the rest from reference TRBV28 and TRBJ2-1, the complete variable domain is DVKVTQSSRYLVKRTGEKVFLECVQDMDHENMFWYRQDPGLGLRLIYFSYDVKMKEKGDIPEGYSVSREKKERFSLILESASTNQTSMYLCASSLTTASSYNEQFFGPGTRLTVL.

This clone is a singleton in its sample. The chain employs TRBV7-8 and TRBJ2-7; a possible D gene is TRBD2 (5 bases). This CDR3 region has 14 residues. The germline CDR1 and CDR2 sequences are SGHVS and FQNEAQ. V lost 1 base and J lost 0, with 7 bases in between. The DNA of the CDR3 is TGTGCCAGCAGCTTAGGGAGGATCTCCTACGAGCAGTACTTC. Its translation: CASSLGRISYEQYF.

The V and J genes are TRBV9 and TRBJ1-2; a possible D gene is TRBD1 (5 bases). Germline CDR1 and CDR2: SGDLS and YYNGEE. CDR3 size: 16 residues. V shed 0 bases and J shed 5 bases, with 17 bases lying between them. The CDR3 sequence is CASSVGLGVGFYGYTF. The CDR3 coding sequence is TGTGCCAGCAGCGTAGGCCTGGGGGTGGGCTTTTATGGCTACACCTTC.

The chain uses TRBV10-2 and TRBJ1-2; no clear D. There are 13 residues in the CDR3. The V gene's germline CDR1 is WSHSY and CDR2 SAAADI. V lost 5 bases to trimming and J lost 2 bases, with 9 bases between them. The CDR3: CASSPTGNYGYTF. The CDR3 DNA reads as TGCGCCAGCAGTCCAACGGGGAACTATGGCTACACCTTC.

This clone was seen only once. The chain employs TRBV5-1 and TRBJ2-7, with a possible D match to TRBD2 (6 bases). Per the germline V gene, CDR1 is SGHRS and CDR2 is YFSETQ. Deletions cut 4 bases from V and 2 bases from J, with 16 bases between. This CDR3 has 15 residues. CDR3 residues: CASSIGGSGAYEQYF. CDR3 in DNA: TGCGCCAGCAGCATCGGGGGTAGCGGAGCCTACGAGCAGTACTTC.

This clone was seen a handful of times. The CDR3 nucleotides are TGCGCCAGCAGCCAGGGGTCGACGGAGACCCAGTACTTC. Translated: CASSQGSTETQYF. The chain recombines TRBV5-1 with TRBJ2-5, with D possibly being TRBD1 (6 bases). V lost 4 bases and J lost 5, with 12 bases in between. The CDR3 is made up of 13 amino acids. Germline CDR1 SGHRS, CDR2 YFSETQ.

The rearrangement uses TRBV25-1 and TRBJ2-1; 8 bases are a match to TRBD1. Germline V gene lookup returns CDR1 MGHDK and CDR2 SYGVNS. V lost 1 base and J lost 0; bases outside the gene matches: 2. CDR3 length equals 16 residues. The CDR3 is CASSEWDRSSYNEQFF. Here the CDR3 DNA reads TGTGCCAGCAGTGAATGGGACAGGTCCTCCTACAATGAGCAGTTCTTC.

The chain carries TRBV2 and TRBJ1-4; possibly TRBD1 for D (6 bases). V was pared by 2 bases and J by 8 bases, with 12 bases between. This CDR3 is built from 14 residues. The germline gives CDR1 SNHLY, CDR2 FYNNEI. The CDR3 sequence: CASSERGGSEKLFF. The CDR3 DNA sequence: TGTGCCAGCAGTGAACGGGGGGGCTCCGAAAAACTGTTTTTT.

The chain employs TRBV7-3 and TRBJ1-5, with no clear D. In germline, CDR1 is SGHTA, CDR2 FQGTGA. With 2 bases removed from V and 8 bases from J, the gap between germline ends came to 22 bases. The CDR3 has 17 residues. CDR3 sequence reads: CASSLGYSNNRPEPQHF. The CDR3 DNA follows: TGTGCCAGCAGCTTAGGTTATAGTAACAACCGCCCGGAGCCCCAGCATTTT.

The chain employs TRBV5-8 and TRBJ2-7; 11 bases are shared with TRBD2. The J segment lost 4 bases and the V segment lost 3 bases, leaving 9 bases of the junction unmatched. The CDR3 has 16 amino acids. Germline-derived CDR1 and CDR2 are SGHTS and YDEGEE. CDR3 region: CASSYSGRALPYEQYF. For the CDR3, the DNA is TGTGCCAGCAGCTATAGCGGGAGGGCCCTACCTTACGAGCAGTACTTC.

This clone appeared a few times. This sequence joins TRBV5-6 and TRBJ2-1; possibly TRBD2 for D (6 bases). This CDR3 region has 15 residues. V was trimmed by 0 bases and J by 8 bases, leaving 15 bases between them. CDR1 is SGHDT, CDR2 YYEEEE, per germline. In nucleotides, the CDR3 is TGTGCCAGCAGCTTGGTCCCGCGGGGCGAATATGAGCAGTTCTTC. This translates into CASSLVPRGEYEQFF.

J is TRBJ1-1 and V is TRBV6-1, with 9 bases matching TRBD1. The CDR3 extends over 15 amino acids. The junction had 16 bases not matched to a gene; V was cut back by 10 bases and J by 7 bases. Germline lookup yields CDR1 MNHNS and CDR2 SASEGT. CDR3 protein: CATLTAWDRAYEAFF. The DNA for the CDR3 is TGTGCCACCCTGACGGCTTGGGACAGGGCATATGAAGCTTTCTTT.

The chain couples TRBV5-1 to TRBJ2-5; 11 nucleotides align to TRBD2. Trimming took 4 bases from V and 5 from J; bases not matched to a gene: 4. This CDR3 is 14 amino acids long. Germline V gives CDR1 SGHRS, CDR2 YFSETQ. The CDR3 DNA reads TGCGCCAGCAGCGGCACTAGCGGGAGTGAGACCCAGTACTTC. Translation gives CASSGTSGSETQYF. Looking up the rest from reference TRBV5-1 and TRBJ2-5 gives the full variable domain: KAGVTQTPRYLIKTRGQQVTLSCSPISGHRSVSWYQQTPGQGLQFLFEYFSETQRNKGNFPGRFSGRQFSNSRSEMNVSTLELGDSALYLCASSGTSGSETQYFGPGTRLLVL.

The CDR3 loop is CASSQSSSGRYEQYF. In DNA, the CDR3 is TGCGCCAGCAGCCAAAGCTCTAGCGGGAGATACGAGCAGTACTTC. The chain uses TRBV4-3 and TRBJ2-7; the match to TRBD2 covers 10 bases. V shed 2 bases, J shed 4 bases, and the junction held 5 bases outside the gene matches. Germline V gene data show CDR1 as LGHNA and CDR2 as YSLEER. The CDR3 totals 15 residues.

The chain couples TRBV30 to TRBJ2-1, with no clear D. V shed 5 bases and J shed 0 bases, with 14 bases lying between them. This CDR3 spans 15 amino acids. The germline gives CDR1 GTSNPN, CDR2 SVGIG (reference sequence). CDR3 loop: CAWEKRRSSYNEQFF. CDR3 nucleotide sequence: TGTGCCTGGGAAAAAAGGAGAAGCTCCTACAATGAGCAGTTCTTC.

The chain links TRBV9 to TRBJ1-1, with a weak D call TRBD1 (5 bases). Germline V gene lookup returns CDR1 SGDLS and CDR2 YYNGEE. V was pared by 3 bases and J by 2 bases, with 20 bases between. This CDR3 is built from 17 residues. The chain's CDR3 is CASSALNSRVGNTEAFF. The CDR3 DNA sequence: TGTGCCAGCAGCGCCCTCAACTCCAGGGTAGGAAACACTGAAGCTTTCTTT.

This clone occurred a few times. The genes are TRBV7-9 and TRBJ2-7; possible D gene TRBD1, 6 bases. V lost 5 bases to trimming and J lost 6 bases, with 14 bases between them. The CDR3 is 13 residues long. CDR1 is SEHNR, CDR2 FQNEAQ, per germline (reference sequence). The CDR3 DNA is TGTGCCAGCAGCGTGGACAGCCGGGGCGAGCAGTACTTC. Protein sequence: CASSVDSRGEQYF.